Below are 21 T cell receptor beta chains sequenced from a single sample in a study of long-term antiretroviral therapy in people with HIV. The assay used was immunoSEQ (version v3.0), run at survey level. Generated by immunoSEQ multiplex PCR, the TCRdb table keeps only in-frame clones and is missing some. The table lists about 39,000 clones, roughly 87% of them singletons. This sample comprised unsorted PBMCs, obtained 0.6 years after starting antiretroviral therapy. These receptors were taken from a man younger than 35 with HIV.

The chain is built from TRBV5-4 and TRBJ2-7, with D maybe TRBD2 (5 bases). Per the germline V gene, CDR1 is SGHNT and CDR2 is YYREEE (reference sequence). V gave up 3 bases and J gave up 3 bases, with 16 bases separating them. The CDR3 spans 15 residues. This chain's CDR3 is CASSSTEDFNYEQYF. CDR3 bases: TGTGCCAGCAGCTCTACCGAGGACTTCAACTACGAGCAGTACTTC.

On this clone: The junction and the germline gene differ at one end; a read error may be behind it. The CDR3 nucleotides are TGTGCCAGCAGCCTAGCGGGAGCCGAGCAGTACTTC. Its translation is CASSLAGAEQYF. This chain connects TRBV7-2 to TRBJ2-7, with 10 bases matching TRBD2. The CDR3 contains 12 residues. The germline V gene encodes CDR1 SGHTA and CDR2 FQGNSA.

V is TRBV28 and J is TRBJ1-5; 7 bases map to TRBD1. The junction had 13 bases not matched to a gene; V was cut back by 5 bases and J by 9 bases. The CDR3 has 15 residues. Germline lookup yields CDR1 MDHEN and CDR2 SYDVKM. DNA of the CDR3: TGTGCCAGCAGTCCTGGGACAGCAGGGTTAAGGCCCCAGCATTTT. Amino acids: CASSPGTAGLRPQHF.

CDR3: CASSRAQGQGQETQYF. The CDR3 nucleotides read TGTGCCAGCTCCCGAGCCCAAGGACAGGGGCAAGAGACCCAGTACTTC. The chain joins TRBV25-1 to TRBJ2-5; 9 bases are a match to TRBD1. The CDR3 consists of 16 residues. J lost 2 bases, V lost 8 bases, and 12 bases had no gene match. CDR1 MGHDK and CDR2 SYGVNS come from the germline V gene.

A single count supports this clone. The V and J genes are TRBV28 and TRBJ1-5; D uncertain. The CDR3 is made up of 14 amino acids. Per germline, CDR1 MDHEN and CDR2 SYDVKM. V gave up 3 bases and J gave up 7 bases, with 13 bases separating them. The CDR3, as DNA: TGTGCCAGCAGTTTGTGGAGGGATGGACAGCCCCAGCATTTT. Translating gives CASSLWRDGQPQHF.

CDR3 amino acids: CSVRRLAGVGQETQYF. In DNA form, the CDR3 reads TGCAGCGTTCGAAGACTAGCGGGAGTTGGGCAAGAGACCCAGTACTTC. V usage is TRBV29-1 and J usage is TRBJ2-5; 12 bases align to TRBD2. Germline V gives CDR1 SQVTM, CDR2 ANQGSEA. The trim removed 5 bases at V and 2 bases at J, leaving 9 bases unmatched. The CDR3 spans 16 residues.

The chain joins TRBV14 to TRBJ2-1; TRBD2 agrees at 16 bases. CDR1 and CDR2 (germline): SGHDN, FVKESK. Trimming cost V 3 bases and J 8 bases; bases outside gene matches: 7. CDR3 length: 17 residues. The DNA of the CDR3 is TGTGCCAGCAGCCATCCCCCGGGACTAGCGGGAGGGTATGAGCAGTTCTTC. Amino acids: CASSHPPGLAGGYEQFF.

The sample holds one count of this clone. The CDR3 DNA is TGTGCCAGCAGTTCTCCGGGGGGAGACTACGAGCAGTACTTC. It yields the protein CASSSPGGDYEQYF. The chain couples TRBV7-8 to TRBJ2-7; 7 bases are shared with TRBD2. The V segment lost 6 bases and the J segment 3 bases; nucleotides outside the gene matches: 8. The CDR3 extends over 14 amino acids. Germline CDR1 reads SGHVS; CDR2 reads FQNEAQ.

The chain joins TRBV27 to TRBJ2-1; the D gene is possibly TRBD2 (6 bases). The CDR3 length is 12 residues. V was clipped by 4 bases and J by 8 bases, with 9 bases between them. Germline V gene lookup returns CDR1 MNHEY and CDR2 SMNVEV (reference sequence). The CDR3 sequence is CASSSWEDEQFF. The DNA of the CDR3 is TGTGCCAGCAGTTCCTGGGAGGATGAGCAGTTCTTC.

The chain employs TRBV18 and TRBJ2-5; 7 bases map to TRBD1. The CDR3 spans 15 residues. Unmatched junction bases numbered 9, after V lost 3 bases and J lost 5 bases. The germline CDR1 and CDR2 sequences are KGHSH and LQKENI. This chain's CDR3 is CASSPQGQPGETQYF. Here the CDR3 DNA reads TGTGCCAGCTCACCCCAGGGACAGCCAGGGGAGACCCAGTACTTC.

The gene calls are TRBV19 and TRBJ1-1; D perhaps matches TRBD1 (5 bases). This CDR3 comprises 17 residues. The germline V gene encodes CDR1 LNHDA and CDR2 SQIVND (reference sequence). V lost 3 bases, J lost 0 bases, and 17 bases lay in between. The CDR3 sequence is CASSIGVWDGLNTEAFF. Here the CDR3 DNA reads TGTGCCAGTAGTATTGGGGTCTGGGACGGGCTGAACACTGAAGCTTTCTTT.

This clone was picked up a small number of times. The V gene is TRBV10-2, the J gene TRBJ1-1, with D perhaps matching TRBD1 (5 bases). CDR3 length equals 10 residues. The V end lost 8 bases, the J end lost 5 bases, and 6 bases lay between the germline ends. Germline V gene lookup returns CDR1 WSHSY and CDR2 SAAADI. CDR3 residues: CASQGTEAFF. For the CDR3, the DNA is TGCGCCAGCCAGGGAACTGAAGCTTTCTTT.

This clone was observed a handful of times. V usage is TRBV2 and J usage is TRBJ2-1; 10 nucleotides match TRBD2. The CDR3 consists of 13 residues. Germline CDR1 is SNHLY and CDR2 is FYNNEI. Trimming at V came to 3 bases and at J to 8 bases, leaving 1 base not matched to a gene. This CDR3 reads CASSDGTSDEQFF. The DNA of the CDR3 is TGTGCCAGCAGTGACGGGACTAGCGATGAGCAGTTCTTC.

This chain links TRBV6-1 with TRBJ1-1; the D gene is possibly TRBD1 (6 bases). Germline CDR1 is MNHNS and CDR2 is SASEGT. The CDR3 runs to 14 residues. The germline V and J ends were trimmed by 8 bases and 0 bases, with 13 bases remaining between them. CDR3 in amino acids: CASGRGQVNTEAFF. The CDR3 DNA reads TGTGCCAGCGGACGGGGGCAGGTGAACACTGAAGCTTTCTTT.

The V gene is TRBV10-3, the J gene TRBJ2-5, with D possibly TRBD1 on 6 matching bases. The CDR3 contains 14 residues. V lost 6 bases to trimming and J lost 2 bases, with 13 bases between them. Germline lookup yields CDR1 ENHRY and CDR2 SYGVKD. For the CDR3, the DNA is TGTGCCATCAGACCCGAGGACAGTCAAGAGACCCAGTACTTC. Translating it yields CAIRPEDSQETQYF.

The chain has TRBV28 and TRBJ1-2; a weak D match, TRBD1 (6 bases). CDR3 length: 15 residues. V was cut by 4 bases and J by 1 base, with 13 bases left in between. Germline CDR1 MDHEN, CDR2 SYDVKM. Here the CDR3 DNA reads TGTGCCAGCAGTTCTCCCGGACAGAATAACTATGGCTACACCTTC. Translating it yields CASSSPGQNNYGYTF.

This chain links TRBV28 with TRBJ2-7, with a tentative D call TRBD2 (6 bases). The V gene's germline CDR1 is MDHEN and CDR2 SYDVKM. This CDR3 contains 14 residues. The ends were cut back, 5 bases at V and 8 bases at J, with 19 bases in the middle. The CDR3 sequence is CASSPGLAGLQQYF. DNA for the CDR3: TGTGCCAGCAGTCCAGGACTCGCGGGATTGCAGCAGTACTTC.

The chain links TRBV19 to TRBJ1-5; 10 positions match TRBD1. Germline V CDR1 and CDR2: LNHDA, SQIVND (reference sequence). The CDR3 length is 15 residues. V trimming: 2 bases; J trimming: 7 bases; junction bases outside the gene matches: 5. The CDR3 coding sequence is TGTGCCAGTAGTATACGGGACAGGGGAAAGCAGCCCCAGCATTTT. This codes for CASSIRDRGKQPQHF.

V gene TRBV7-9 combines with J gene TRBJ1-3, with a possible D match to TRBD1 (5 bases). From germline, CDR1 is SEHNR and CDR2 FQNEAQ (reference sequence). The CDR3 runs to 14 residues. V gave up 5 bases and J gave up 4 bases, with 12 bases separating them. The CDR3 spells CASSLGGIGNTIYF. The CDR3 nucleotides read TGTGCCAGCAGCCTGGGGGGTATCGGAAACACCATATATTTT.

The rearrangement links TRBV15 to TRBJ1-4, with D tentatively TRBD1 (5 bases). The CDR3 length is 15 residues. Germline V lookup: CDR1 LNHNV, CDR2 YYDKDF (reference sequence). Trimming removed 1 base from V and 5 bases from J, with 11 bases in between. CDR3 region: CATSRGGRPNEKLFF. As DNA, the CDR3 is TGTGCCACCAGCAGAGGGGGCAGACCAAATGAAAAACTGTTTTTT.

J is TRBJ2-1 and V is TRBV5-1, with 7 bases that match TRBD1. Germline V gene data show CDR1 as SGHRS and CDR2 as YFSETQ. This CDR3 is 17 amino acids long. Trimming cost V 5 bases and J 0 bases; bases outside gene matches: 11. Written as DNA, the CDR3 is TGCGCCAGCAGGACCACGACAGGGTACGGCTCCTACAATGAGCAGTTCTTC. Translation: CASRTTTGYGSYNEQFF.